Listed below are T cell receptor beta chains from one sample, sequenced in a study of technical replicates of blood from a handful of donors. This table comes from immunoSEQ multiplex PCR, and its TCRdb copy is limited to in-frame clones, with some not included. Altogether 80,000 to 95,000 clones are present, about 90% being singletons, with the ten largest covering 0.25% to 0.3%. The sample taken for sequencing was T cells isolated from PBMCs. The receptor set was obtained from a human donor in good health. Each CDR3 is given without its conserved first and last residue.

j_gene,v_gene,CDR3aa
TRBJ2-5,TRBV9,ASSVQGRGQETQY
TRBJ2-3,TRBV2,ASSEALITDTQY
TRBJ2-5,TRBV7-3,ASSLRGSGGPGETQY
TRBJ2-7,TRBV6-1,ASSTQTGGAEQY
TRBJ1-6,TRBV7-9,ASSSWGENSDSPLH
TRBJ2-3,TRBV10-2,ASSDGGQDLTDTQY
TRBJ1-3,TRBV23-1,ASSRSDMSSGNTIY
TRBJ2-1,TRBV6-5,ASSYSTAGGLGEQF
TRBJ2-1,TRBV5-1,ASSSGGNYNEQF
TRBJ2-5,TRBV14,ASSPSGWAQETQY
TRBJ2-1,TRBV5-1,ASSLIALDEQF
TRBJ2-7,TRBV6-5,ASRLGGYSYEQY
TRBJ1-2,TRBV6-5,ASSPDRTTRGYT
TRBJ1-5,TRBV2,ASSRTAYSNQPQH
TRBJ2-3,TRBV19,ASSPIAGTSTDTQY
TRBJ1-1,TRBV7-8,ASSFSVNTEAF
TRBJ2-7,TRBV4-1,ASSATGGNYEQY
TRBJ1-2,TRBV19,ASSRGQGLGGYT
TRBJ2-7,TRBV28,ASSSLYEQY
TRBJ1-1,TRBV29-1,SAALAMNTEAF
TRBJ1-1,TRBV27,ASGTGWGNTEAF
TRBJ1-1,TRBV4-1,ASSPRTVMNTEAF
TRBJ2-7,TRBV6-1,ASRARAEQY
TRBJ2-1,TRBV11-3,ASSFDPSPDWKYNEQF